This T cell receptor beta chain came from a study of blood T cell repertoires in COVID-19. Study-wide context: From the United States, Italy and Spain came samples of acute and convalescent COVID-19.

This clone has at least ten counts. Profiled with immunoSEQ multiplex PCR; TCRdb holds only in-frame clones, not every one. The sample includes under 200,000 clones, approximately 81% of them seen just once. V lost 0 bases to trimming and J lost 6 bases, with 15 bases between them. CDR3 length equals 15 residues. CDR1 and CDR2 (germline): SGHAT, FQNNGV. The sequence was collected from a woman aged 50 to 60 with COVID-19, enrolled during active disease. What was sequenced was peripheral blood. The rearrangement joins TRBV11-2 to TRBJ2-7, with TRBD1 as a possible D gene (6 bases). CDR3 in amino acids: CASSLDRTAQSEQYF. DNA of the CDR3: TGTGCCAGCAGCTTAGACAGGACAGCCCAAAGCGAGCAGTACTTC.